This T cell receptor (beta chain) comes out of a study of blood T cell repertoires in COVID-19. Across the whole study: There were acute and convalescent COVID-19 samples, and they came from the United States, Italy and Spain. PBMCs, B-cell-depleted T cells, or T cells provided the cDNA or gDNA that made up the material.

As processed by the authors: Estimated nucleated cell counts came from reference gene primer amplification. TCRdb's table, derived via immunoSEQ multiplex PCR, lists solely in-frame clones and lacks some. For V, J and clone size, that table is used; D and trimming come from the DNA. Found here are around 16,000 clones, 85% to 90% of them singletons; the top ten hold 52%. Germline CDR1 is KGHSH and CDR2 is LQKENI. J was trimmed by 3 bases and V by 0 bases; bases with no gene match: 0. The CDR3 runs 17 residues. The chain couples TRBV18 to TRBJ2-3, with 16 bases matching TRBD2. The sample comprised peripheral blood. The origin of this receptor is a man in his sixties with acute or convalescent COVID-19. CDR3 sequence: CASSPPGLAGGTDTQYF. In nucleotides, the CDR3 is TGTGCCAGCTCACCACCGGGACTAGCGGGAGGGACAGATACGCAGTATTTT.